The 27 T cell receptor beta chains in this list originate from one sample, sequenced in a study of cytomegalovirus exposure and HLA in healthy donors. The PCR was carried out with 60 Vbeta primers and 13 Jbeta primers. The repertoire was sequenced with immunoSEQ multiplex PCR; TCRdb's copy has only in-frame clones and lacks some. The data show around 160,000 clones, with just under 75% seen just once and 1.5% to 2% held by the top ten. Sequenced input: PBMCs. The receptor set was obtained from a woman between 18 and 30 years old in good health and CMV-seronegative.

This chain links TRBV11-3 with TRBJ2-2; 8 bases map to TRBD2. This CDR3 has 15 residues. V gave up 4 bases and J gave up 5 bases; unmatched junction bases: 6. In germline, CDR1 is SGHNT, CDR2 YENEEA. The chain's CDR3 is CASSSPGGGTGELFF. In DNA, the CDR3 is TGTGCCAGCAGCTCCCCCGGGGGGGGTACCGGGGAGCTGTTTTTT.

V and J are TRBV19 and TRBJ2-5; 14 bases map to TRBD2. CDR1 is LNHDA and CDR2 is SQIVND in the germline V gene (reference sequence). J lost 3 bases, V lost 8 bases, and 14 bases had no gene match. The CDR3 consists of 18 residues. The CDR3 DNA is TGTGCCAGTTCCCGACTAGCGGGGGGGAGGAAGCGTGAAGAGACCCAGTACTTC. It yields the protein CASSRLAGGRKREETQYF.

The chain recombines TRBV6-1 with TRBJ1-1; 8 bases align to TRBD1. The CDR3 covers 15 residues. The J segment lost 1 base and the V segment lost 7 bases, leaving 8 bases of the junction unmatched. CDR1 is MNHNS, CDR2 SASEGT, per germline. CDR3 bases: TGTGCCAGCACCACTGCAGGACAGGGGAACACTGAAGCTTTCTTT. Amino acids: CASTTAGQGNTEAFF.

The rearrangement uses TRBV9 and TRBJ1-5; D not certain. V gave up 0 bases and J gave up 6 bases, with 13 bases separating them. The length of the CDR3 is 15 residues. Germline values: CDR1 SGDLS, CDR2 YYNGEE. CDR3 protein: CASSVDSGFSQPQHF. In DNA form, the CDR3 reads TGTGCCAGCAGCGTAGATTCGGGTTTCTCTCAGCCCCAGCATTTT. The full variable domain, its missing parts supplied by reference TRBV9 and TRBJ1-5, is DSGVTQTPKHLITATGQRVTLRCSPRSGDLSVYWYQQSLDQGLQFLIQYYNGEERAKGNILERFSAQQFPDLHSELNLSSLELGDSALYFCASSVDSGFSQPQHFGDGTRLSIL.

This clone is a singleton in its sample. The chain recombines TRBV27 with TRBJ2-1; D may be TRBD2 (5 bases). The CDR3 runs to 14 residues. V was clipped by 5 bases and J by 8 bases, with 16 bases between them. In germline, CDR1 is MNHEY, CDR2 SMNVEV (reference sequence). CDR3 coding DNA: TGTGCCAGCAGTACCGCGAGGGCGGGCGATGAGCAGTTCTTC. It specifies CASSTARAGDEQFF.

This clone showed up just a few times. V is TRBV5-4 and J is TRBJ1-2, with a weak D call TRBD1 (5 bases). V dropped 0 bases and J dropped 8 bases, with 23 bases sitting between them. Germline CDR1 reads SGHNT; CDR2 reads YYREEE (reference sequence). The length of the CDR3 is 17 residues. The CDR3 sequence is CASSLEARVILTRGYTF. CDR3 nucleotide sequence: TGTGCCAGCAGCTTGGAGGCCAGGGTAATTCTCACGAGAGGCTACACCTTC.

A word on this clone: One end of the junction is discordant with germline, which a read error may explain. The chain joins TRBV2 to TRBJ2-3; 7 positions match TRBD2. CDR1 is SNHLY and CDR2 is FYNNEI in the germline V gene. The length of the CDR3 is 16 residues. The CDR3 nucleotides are TGTACCAGCAGAGGAGGGTTGCGGGAGATTCGGGATACGCAGTATTTT. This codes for CTSRGGLREIRDTQYF.

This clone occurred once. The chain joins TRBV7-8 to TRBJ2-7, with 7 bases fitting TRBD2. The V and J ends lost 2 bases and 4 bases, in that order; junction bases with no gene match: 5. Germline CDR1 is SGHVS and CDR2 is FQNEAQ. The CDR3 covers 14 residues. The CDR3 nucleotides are TGTGCCAGCAGCTTAATGGCGGGAGCTTACGAGCAGTACTTC. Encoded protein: CASSLMAGAYEQYF.

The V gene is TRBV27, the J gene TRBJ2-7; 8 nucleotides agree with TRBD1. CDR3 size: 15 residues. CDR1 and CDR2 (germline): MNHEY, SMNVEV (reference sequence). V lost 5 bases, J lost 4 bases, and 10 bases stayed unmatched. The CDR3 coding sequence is TGTGCCAGCAGTCCAAACAGGGGGGTGAGGTACGAGCAGTACTTC. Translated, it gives CASSPNRGVRYEQYF.

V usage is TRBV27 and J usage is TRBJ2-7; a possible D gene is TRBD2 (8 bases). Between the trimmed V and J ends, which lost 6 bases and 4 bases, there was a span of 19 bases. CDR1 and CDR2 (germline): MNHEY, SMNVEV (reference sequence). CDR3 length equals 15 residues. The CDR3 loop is CASSREGAQRYEQYF. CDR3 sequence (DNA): TGTGCCAGCAGCCGGGAGGGGGCCCAGAGGTACGAGCAGTACTTC.

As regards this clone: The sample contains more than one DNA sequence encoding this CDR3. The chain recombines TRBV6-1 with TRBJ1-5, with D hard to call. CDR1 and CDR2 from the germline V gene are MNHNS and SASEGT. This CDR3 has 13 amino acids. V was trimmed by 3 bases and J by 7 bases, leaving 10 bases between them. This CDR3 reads CASSDGGRQPQHF. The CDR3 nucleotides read TGTGCCAGCAGTGATGGAGGGCGACAGCCCCAGCATTTT.

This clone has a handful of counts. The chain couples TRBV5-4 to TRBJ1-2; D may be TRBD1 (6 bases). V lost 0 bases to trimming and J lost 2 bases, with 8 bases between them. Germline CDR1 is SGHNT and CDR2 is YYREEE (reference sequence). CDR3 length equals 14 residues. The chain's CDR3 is CASSLDRVNYGYTF. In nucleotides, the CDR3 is TGTGCCAGCAGCTTGGACAGGGTGAACTATGGCTACACCTTC.

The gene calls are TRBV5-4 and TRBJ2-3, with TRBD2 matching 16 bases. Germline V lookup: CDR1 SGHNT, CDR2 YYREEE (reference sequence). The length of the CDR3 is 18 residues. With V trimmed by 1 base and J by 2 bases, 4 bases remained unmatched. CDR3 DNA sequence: TGTGCCAGCAGCTTGTTGGGACTAGCGGGGGGGACCACAGATACGCAGTATTTT. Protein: CASSLLGLAGGTTDTQYF.

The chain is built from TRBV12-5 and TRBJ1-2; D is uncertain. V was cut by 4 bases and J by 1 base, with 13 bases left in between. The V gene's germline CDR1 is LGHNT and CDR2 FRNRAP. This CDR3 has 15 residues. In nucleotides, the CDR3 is TGTGCTAGTGGTTCCCCGTTAGGACTTAACTATGGCTACACCTTC. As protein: CASGSPLGLNYGYTF.

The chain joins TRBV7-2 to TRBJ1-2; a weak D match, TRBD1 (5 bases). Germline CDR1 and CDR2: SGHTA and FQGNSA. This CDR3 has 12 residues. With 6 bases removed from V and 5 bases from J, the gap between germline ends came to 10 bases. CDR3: CASSDSPYGYTF. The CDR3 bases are TGTGCCAGCAGTGACAGTCCTTATGGCTACACCTTC.

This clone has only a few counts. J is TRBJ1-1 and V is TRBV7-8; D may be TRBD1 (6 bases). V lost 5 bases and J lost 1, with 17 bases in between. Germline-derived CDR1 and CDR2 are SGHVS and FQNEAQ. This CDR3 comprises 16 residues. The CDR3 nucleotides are TGTGCCAGCAGCCCCCAGGAGACAGGTCAGAACACTGAAGCTTTCTTT. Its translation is CASSPQETGQNTEAFF.

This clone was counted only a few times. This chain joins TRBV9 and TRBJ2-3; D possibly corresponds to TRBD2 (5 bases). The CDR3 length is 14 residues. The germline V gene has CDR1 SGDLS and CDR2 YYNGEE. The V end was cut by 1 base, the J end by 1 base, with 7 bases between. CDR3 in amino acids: CASSVIGGTDTQYF. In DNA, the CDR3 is TGTGCCAGCAGCGTAATCGGGGGCACAGATACGCAGTATTTT.

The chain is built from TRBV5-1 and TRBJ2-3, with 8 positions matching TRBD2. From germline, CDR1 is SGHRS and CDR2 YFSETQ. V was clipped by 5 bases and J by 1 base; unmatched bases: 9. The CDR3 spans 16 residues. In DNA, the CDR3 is TGCGCCAGCAGTCCGGGGGGAGCGGGGGGCACAGATACGCAGTATTTT. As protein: CASSPGGAGGTDTQYF.

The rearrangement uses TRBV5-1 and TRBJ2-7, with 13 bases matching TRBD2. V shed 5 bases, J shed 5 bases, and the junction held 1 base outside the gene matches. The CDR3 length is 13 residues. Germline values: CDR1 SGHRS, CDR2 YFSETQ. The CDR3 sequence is CASRLAGGHEQYV. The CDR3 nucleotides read TGCGCCAGCAGACTAGCGGGAGGGCACGAGCAGTACGTC.

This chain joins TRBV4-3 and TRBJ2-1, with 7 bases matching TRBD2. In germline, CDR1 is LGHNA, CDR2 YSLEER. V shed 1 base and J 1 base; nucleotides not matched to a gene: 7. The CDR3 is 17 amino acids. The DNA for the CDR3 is TGCGCCAGCAGCCAAGTCATAAGCGGGGCTTCCTACAATGAGCAGTTCTTC. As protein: CASSQVISGASYNEQFF.

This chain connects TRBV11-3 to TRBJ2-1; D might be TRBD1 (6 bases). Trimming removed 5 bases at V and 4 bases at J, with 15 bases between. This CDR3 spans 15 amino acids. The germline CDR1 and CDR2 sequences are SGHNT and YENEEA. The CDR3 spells CASSRTGSPYNEQFF. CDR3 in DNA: TGTGCCAGCAGCCGCACAGGGAGCCCATACAATGAGCAGTTCTTC. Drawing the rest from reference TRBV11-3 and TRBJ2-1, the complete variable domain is EAGVVQSPRYKIIEKKQPVAFWCNPISGHNTLYWYLQNLGQGPELLIRYENEEAVDDSQLPKDRFSAERLKGVDSTLKIQPAELGDSAVYLCASSRTGSPYNEQFFGPGTRLTVL.

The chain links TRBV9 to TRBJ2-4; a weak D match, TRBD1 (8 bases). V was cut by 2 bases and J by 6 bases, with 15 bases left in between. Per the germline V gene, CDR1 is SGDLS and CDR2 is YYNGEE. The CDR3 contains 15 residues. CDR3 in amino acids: CASSVSGGGGNIQYF. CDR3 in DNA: TGTGCCAGCAGCGTGTCAGGGGGCGGGGGAAACATTCAGTACTTC.

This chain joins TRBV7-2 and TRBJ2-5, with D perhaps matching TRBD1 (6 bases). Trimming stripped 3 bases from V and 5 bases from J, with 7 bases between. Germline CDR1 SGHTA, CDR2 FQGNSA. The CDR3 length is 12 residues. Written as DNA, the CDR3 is TGTGCCAGCAGCTTCCAGGGGGAGACCCAGTACTTC. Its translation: CASSFQGETQYF.

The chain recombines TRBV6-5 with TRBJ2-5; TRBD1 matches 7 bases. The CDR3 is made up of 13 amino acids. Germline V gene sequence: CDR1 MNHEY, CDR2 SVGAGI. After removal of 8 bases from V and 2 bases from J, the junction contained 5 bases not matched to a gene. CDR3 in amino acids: CASGGQYQETQYF. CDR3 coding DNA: TGTGCCAGCGGGGGACAGTATCAAGAGACCCAGTACTTC.

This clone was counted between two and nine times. The CDR3 DNA sequence: TGCGCCAGCAGCCAAACAGGGTCCCTCATTTCACCCCTCCACTTT. Residues: CASSQTGSLISPLHF. The chain recombines TRBV4-3 with TRBJ1-6; TRBD1 might be the D (6 bases). The CDR3 loop spans 15 amino acids. CDR1 and CDR2 from the germline V gene are LGHNA and YSLEER. Between the trimmed V and J ends, which lost 2 bases and 9 bases, there was a span of 14 bases.

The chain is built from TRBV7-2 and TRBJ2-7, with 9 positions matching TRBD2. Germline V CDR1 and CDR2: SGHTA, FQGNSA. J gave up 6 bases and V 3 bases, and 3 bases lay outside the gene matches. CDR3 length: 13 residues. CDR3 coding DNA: TGTGCCAGCAGCTTTAGCGGGAGTGGCGAGCAGTACGTC. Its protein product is CASSFSGSGEQYV.

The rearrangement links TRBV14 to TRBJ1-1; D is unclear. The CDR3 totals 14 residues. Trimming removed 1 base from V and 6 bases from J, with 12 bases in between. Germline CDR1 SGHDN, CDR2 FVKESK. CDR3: CASSQGPSNAEAFF. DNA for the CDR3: TGTGCCAGCAGCCAAGGGCCTTCGAATGCTGAAGCTTTCTTT.